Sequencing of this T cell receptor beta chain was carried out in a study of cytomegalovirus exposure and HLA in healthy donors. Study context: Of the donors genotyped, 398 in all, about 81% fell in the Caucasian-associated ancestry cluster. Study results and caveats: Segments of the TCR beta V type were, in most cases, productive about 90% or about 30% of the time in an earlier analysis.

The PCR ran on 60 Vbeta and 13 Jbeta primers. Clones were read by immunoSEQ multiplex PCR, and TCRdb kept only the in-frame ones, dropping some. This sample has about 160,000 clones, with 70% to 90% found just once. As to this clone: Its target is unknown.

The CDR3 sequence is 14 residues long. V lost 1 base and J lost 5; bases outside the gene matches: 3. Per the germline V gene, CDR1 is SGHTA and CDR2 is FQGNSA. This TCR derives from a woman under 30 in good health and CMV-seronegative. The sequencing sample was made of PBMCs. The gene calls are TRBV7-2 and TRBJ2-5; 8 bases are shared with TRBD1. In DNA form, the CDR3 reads TGTGCCAGCAGCTTAGGGGACAGGAAGGAGACCCAGTACTTC. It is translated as CASSLGDRKETQYF.